This TCR beta chain was sequenced in a study of beta chain features in type 1 diabetes. General observations from the study: cDNA-based reads could over-represent cells with high TCR expression. Type 1 diabetes patients had moderately but significantly shorter TCRB CDR3s in all four CD4+ subsets.

Expressed TCRB transcripts were sequenced because the entire RNA isolate underwent reverse transcription. Produced via immunoSEQ multiplex PCR; TCRdb's table is partial and in-frame only. The sample consists of approximately 380,000 clones, roughly 15% of them appearing once. The sample holds a few counts of this clone. Its target is unknown. Trimming cost V 4 bases and J 1 base, with 14 bases left between them. Germline V CDR1 and CDR2: SQVTM, ANQGSEA. There are 14 residues in the CDR3. Each donor gave one heparinised blood draw averaging roughly 100 mL. By way of CD45RO/CCR7/CD25/CD127/CD95/CD27, the CD4+ regulatory, stem cell-like memory, central memory and naive cells were sorted.

Sequencing input: naive CD4+ T cells from blood. The TCR sequence derives from a woman younger than 35 in good health. The J gene is TRBJ2-7, the V gene TRBV29-1; TRBD1 might be the D (7 bases). DNA for the CDR3: TGCAGCGTTGGGGTCAGGGGGGTTTCCTACGAGCAGTACTTC. Its protein is CSVGVRGVSYEQYF.